This passage covers 20 T cell receptor beta chains from one sample sequenced in a study of identical twins. TCRdb itself ran the 5' RACE reads through MiXCR, one entry per CDR3 protein. The sample has nearly 900,000 distinct CDR3 sequences, approximately 13% seen once. This sample also appeared in a second study, on yellow fever vaccine responses in identical twins.

Sequencing was done on a sample of PBMCs. All receptors derive from a woman aged 18 to 35 in good health.

The chain couples TRBV12-3 or TRBV12-4 to TRBJ2-7, with 16 bases lining up with TRBD2. V shed 4 bases and J 5 bases; nucleotides not matched to a gene: 2. The CDR3 has 15 residues. CDR3 sequence (DNA): TGTGCCAGCAGTTCGGGACTAGCGGGAGGGAACGAGCAGTACTTC. It codes for CASSSGLAGGNEQYF.

This clonotype has at least ten counts. The chain carries TRBV3-1 and TRBJ2-1; no firm D call. The CDR3 covers 14 residues. The V gene's germline CDR1 is LGHDT and CDR2 YNNKEL (reference sequence). The ends were cut back, 0 bases at V and 5 bases at J, with 8 bases in the middle. This CDR3 is CASSQDLANNEQFF. CDR3 bases: TGTGCCAGCAGCCAAGATCTTGCCAACAATGAGCAGTTCTTC.

As for this clonotype: Given a much more abundant clone one base away, this may be a read error. This chain uses TRBV5-1 with TRBJ2-7, with D perhaps assigned TRBD1 or TRBD2 (5 bases each). CDR3 length: 14 amino acids. Looked up from germline, CDR1 is SGHRS and CDR2 is YFSETQ. This CDR3 is CASSRGTLQYGQYF. The DNA for the CDR3 is TGCGCCAGCAGCCGTGGGACCCTCCAATACGGGCAGTACTTC.

This chain joins TRBV4-1 and TRBJ2-1, with 10 bases lining up with TRBD1. The CDR3 contains 16 residues. From germline, CDR1 is MGHRA and CDR2 YSYEKL. Trimming took 4 bases from V and 6 from J; bases not matched to a gene: 9. CDR3 DNA sequence: TGCGCCAGCAGCCCGACAGGGGGCAAGGGTGCCAATGAGCAGTTCTTC. Protein product: CASSPTGGKGANEQFF.

There are many counts of this clonotype. The chain joins TRBV4-1 to TRBJ2-7, with D perhaps TRBD2 (5 bases). Between the trimmed V and J ends, which lost 1 base and 3 bases, there was a span of 10 bases. The CDR3 has 14 amino acids. CDR1 and CDR2 from the germline V gene are MGHRA and YSYEKL. CDR3 loop: CASSQAERDYEQYF. CDR3 coding DNA: TGCGCCAGCAGCCAAGCCGAGAGGGACTACGAGCAGTACTTC.

J is TRBJ2-5 and V is TRBV12-3 or TRBV12-4, with TRBD2 identical over 14 bases. Unmatched junction bases numbered 11, after V lost 6 bases and J lost 5 bases. This CDR3 spans 17 amino acids. The CDR3 loop is CASSRPGTSGRGETQYF. In nucleotides, the CDR3 is TGTGCCAGCAGCCGGCCCGGGACTAGCGGGAGAGGGGAGACCCAGTACTTC.

This clonotype was seen a handful of times. CDR3 DNA: TGCAGTGCTATACCCGGGACTAGCGGGGTCAGTGATACGCAGTATTTT. Translated, it gives CSAIPGTSGVSDTQYF. The chain recombines TRBV20-1 with TRBJ2-3, with TRBD2 identical over 13 bases. The CDR3 spans 16 residues. Germline values: CDR1 DFQATT, CDR2 SNEGSKA (reference sequence). Trimming took 4 bases from V and 6 from J; bases not matched to a gene: 10.

J is TRBJ2-7 and V is TRBV14; the D is unclear. Looked up from germline, CDR1 is SGHDN and CDR2 is FVKESK. This CDR3 contains 16 residues. Deletions cut 1 base from V and 0 bases from J, with 13 bases between. CDR3 nucleotides: TGTGCCAGCAGCCAAGCATCCCAGATGACCTCCTACGAGCAGTACTTC. This gives the protein CASSQASQMTSYEQYF. Combining the CDR3 with reference TRBV14 and TRBJ2-7 gives the whole variable domain EAGVTQFPSHSVIEKGQTVTLRCDPISGHDNLYWYRRVMGKEIKFLLHFVKESKQDESGMPNNRFLAERTGGTYSTLKVQPAELEDSGVYFCASSQASQMTSYEQYFGPGTRLTVT.

The rearrangement uses TRBV3-1 and TRBJ2-5; D is unclear. There are 16 residues in the CDR3. Germline CDR1 LGHDT, CDR2 YNNKEL (reference sequence). Deletions cut 1 base from V and 7 bases from J, with 19 bases between. The CDR3 DNA reads as TGTGCCAGCAGCCAAGGTTCTACTGGGTCCTTCGGGACCCAGTACTTC. Translating gives CASSQGSTGSFGTQYF.

The CDR3 sequence: CASSLLQGGTEAFF. In DNA, the CDR3 is TGTGCCAGCAGTTTATTACAGGGGGGTACTGAAGCTTTCTTT. The chain is built from TRBV28 and TRBJ1-1; the match to TRBD1 covers 8 bases. Per germline, CDR1 MDHEN and CDR2 SYDVKM. J was trimmed by 5 bases and V by 1 base; bases with no gene match: 3. This CDR3 comprises 14 residues.

This clonotype appeared a few times. The rearrangement links TRBV9 to TRBJ2-3; D is undetermined. The CDR3 consists of 15 residues. V lost 5 bases and J lost 1, with 14 bases in between. Germline CDR1 reads SGDLS; CDR2 reads YYNGEE. The CDR3 nucleotides read TGTGCCAGCAGTAGTTTTAGGACCGGCACAGATACGCAGTATTTT. As protein: CASSSFRTGTDTQYF.

This clonotype was seen a handful of times. The chain uses TRBV18 and TRBJ2-7; the match to TRBD2 covers 8 bases. The V and J ends lost 3 bases and 3 bases, in that order; junction bases with no gene match: 10. The CDR3 has 16 residues. Germline loops: CDR1 KGHSH, CDR2 LQKENI. CDR3 nucleotide sequence: TGTGCCAGCTCACCGGTCGAAAGGGGACTAGGCTACGAGCAGTACTTC. Translation: CASSPVERGLGYEQYF. The full variable domain, with the rest looked up from reference TRBV18 and TRBJ2-7, is NAGVMQNPRHLVRRRGQEARLRCSPMKGHSHVYWYRQLPEEGLKFMVYLQKENIIDESGMPKERFSAEFPKEGPSILRIQQVVRGDSAAYFCASSPVERGLGYEQYFGPGTRLTVT.

The rearrangement links TRBV15 to TRBJ1-1; D is ambiguous. Trimming removed 0 bases at V and 6 bases at J, with 11 bases between. Germline CDR1 LNHNV, CDR2 YYDKDF (reference sequence). The CDR3 totals 14 residues. Here the CDR3 DNA reads TGTGCCACCAGCAGAGATGCGGTGTCACCTGAAGCTTTCTTT. Translation: CATSRDAVSPEAFF. Full variable domain (remainder filled in from reference TRBV15 and TRBJ1-1): DAMVIQNPRYQVTQFGKPVTLSCSQTLNHNVMYWYQQKSSQAPKLLFHYYDKDFNNEADTPDNFQSRRPNTSFCFLDIRSPGLGDTAMYLCATSRDAVSPEAFFGQGTRLTVV.

In this sample, this clonotype turned up a few times. V gene TRBV12-3 or TRBV12-4 combines with J gene TRBJ2-7, with 7 positions matching TRBD1. After removal of 5 bases from V and 3 bases from J, the junction contained 7 bases not matched to a gene. CDR3 length: 14 residues. Here the CDR3 reads CASSRDRVIYEQYF. The CDR3 nucleotides read TGTGCCAGCAGTCGGGACAGAGTTATCTACGAGCAGTACTTC.

This clonotype was counted only a few times. The V call is TRBV7-2, the J call TRBJ1-6, with TRBD1 as a possible D gene (6 bases). The CDR3 is made up of 12 amino acids. With 4 bases removed from V and 13 bases from J, the gap between germline ends came to 11 bases. Per the germline V gene, CDR1 is SGHTA and CDR2 is FQGNSA. CDR3 loop: CASSSAQGPLHF. CDR3 nucleotide sequence: TGTGCCAGCAGCTCGGCCCAGGGGCCCCTCCACTTT.

The chain joins TRBV7-9 to TRBJ2-3; possibly TRBD1 or TRBD2 for D (5 bases each). The V and J ends lost 5 bases and 0 bases respectively, with 18 bases between them. The CDR3 has 17 amino acids. Germline V gene data show CDR1 as SEHNR and CDR2 as FQNEAQ (reference sequence). Written as DNA, the CDR3 is TGTGCCAGCAGCCGGGACCCCCGCGGATCTAGCACAGATACGCAGTATTTT. Translation: CASSRDPRGSSTDTQYF.

This sequence joins TRBV6-1 and TRBJ1-3, with D possibly being TRBD1 (5 bases). This CDR3 contains 15 residues. Germline V gene sequence: CDR1 MNHNS, CDR2 SASEGT. V was shortened by 6 bases and J by 0 bases, with 12 bases between the two germline ends. CDR3 sequence: CASRSTAYSGNTIYF. For the CDR3, the DNA is TGTGCCAGCAGGTCGACAGCCTACTCTGGAAACACCATATATTTT.

This clonotype was seen a handful of times. The gene calls are TRBV5-6 and TRBJ2-1; 7 bases match TRBD1. The germline gives CDR1 SGHDT, CDR2 YYEEEE. This CDR3 comprises 13 residues. With 3 bases clipped from V and 10 bases from J, the junction kept 7 bases outside the gene matches. The CDR3 nucleotides are TGTGCCAGCAGCTGGGGACAGAACGACGAGCAGTTCTTC. Its translation is CASSWGQNDEQFF.

This clonotype was counted only a few times. The chain links TRBV12-3 or TRBV12-4 to TRBJ1-2, with 7 bases matching TRBD1. V lost 6 bases to trimming and J lost 7 bases; unmatched junction nucleotides: 5. This CDR3 contains 12 residues. The CDR3 reads CASSPDRLGYTF. The CDR3 bases are TGTGCCAGCAGCCCGGACAGGCTTGGCTACACCTTC.

The rearrangement uses TRBV7-9 and TRBJ2-3, with D perhaps matching TRBD1 (5 bases). The CDR3 is made up of 16 amino acids. The germline V gene has CDR1 SEHNR and CDR2 FQNEAQ (reference sequence). Deletions cut 5 bases from V and 5 bases from J, with 20 bases between. The CDR3 protein is CASSLPLTASGDTQYF. CDR3 nucleotides: TGTGCCAGCAGCCTACCATTGACAGCCTCAGGAGATACGCAGTATTTT.